This T cell receptor beta chain was captured by sequencing in a study of shared clonotypes between healthy human individuals. Whole-study findings and limits: Non-shared clonotypes had lower generation probabilities than clonotypes shared by all four sorted-subset donors. What rarefaction showed was incomplete sorted-subset sequencing despite large depth. Larger estimated richness was generally seen in naive subsets than in memory subsets.

Sequenced by immunoSEQ multiplex PCR; TCRdb stores in-frame clones only, minus some. Counted here are some 2,500,000 clones, 80% to 95% occurring once; the ten biggest clones make up roughly 0.34%. For this clone: The antigen remains unidentified.

The sequence derives from a man aged 18 to 30 in good health. Some clones in this sample may be carry-over from other donors' samples. The sample was naive CD4+ T cells from PBMCs. The subset was: CD45RA+ positively selected.

The CDR3 region is CASSLGRPTYEQYF. The CDR3 DNA sequence: TGTGCCAGCAGCTTGGGGAGACCCACCTACGAGCAGTACTTC. The V gene is TRBV5-6, the J gene TRBJ2-7; D not certain. The germline CDR1 and CDR2 sequences are SGHDT and YYEEEE. This CDR3 comprises 14 residues. With 0 bases removed from V and 2 bases from J, the gap between germline ends came to 9 bases.